This entry lists 19 T cell receptor beta chains sequenced from one sample in a study of T cell changes during pregnancy in multiple sclerosis. TCRdb keeps only in-frame clones here, not all; method: immunoSEQ multiplex PCR. The sample records 35,000 or so clones, approximately 91% being singletons. Sequenced here: CD4+ T cells from peripheral blood mononuclear cells, sampled in the third trimester of pregnancy. These receptors were collected from a female donor in good health, enrolled as a control in a pregnancy study.

Comments on this clone: The same CDR3 arises from other DNA sequences in this sample as well. The chain combines TRBV19 with TRBJ1-1, with 7 positions matching TRBD1. This CDR3 contains 13 residues. Germline CDR1 and CDR2: LNHDA and SQIVND (reference sequence). Trimming took 4 bases from V and 3 from J; bases not matched to a gene: 2. CDR3 in amino acids: CASSRQGDTEAFF. The CDR3 DNA reads TGTGCCAGTAGTAGGCAGGGGGACACTGAAGCTTTCTTT.

The CDR3 spells CASSLYRGSNQPQHF. CDR3 coding DNA: TGTGCCAGCAGCTTATACAGGGGTAGCAATCAGCCCCAGCATTTT. The chain is built from TRBV5-8 and TRBJ1-5; 7 bases are shared with TRBD1. After removal of 2 bases from V and 0 bases from J, the junction contained 2 bases not matched to a gene. Per the germline V gene, CDR1 is SGHTS and CDR2 is YDEGEE. The CDR3 is 15 amino acids.

The chain joins TRBV19 to TRBJ1-1; TRBD1 is a possible D gene (5 bases). Germline V gene sequence: CDR1 LNHDA, CDR2 SQIVND (reference sequence). The V end lost 5 bases, the J end lost 1 base, and 11 bases lay between the germline ends. The CDR3 covers 14 residues. CDR3 in amino acids: CASSLLTGNTEAFF. The CDR3 DNA follows: TGTGCCAGTAGTTTGCTTACAGGGAACACTGAAGCTTTCTTT.

The rearrangement links TRBV4-3 to TRBJ1-2, with D unclear. Trimming took off 0 bases at V and 8 bases at J, with 19 bases between the two ends. Germline values: CDR1 LGHNA, CDR2 YSLEER. CDR3 length equals 16 residues. The CDR3 coding sequence is TGCGCCAGCAGCCAAGATATGGGTAACCCCTGGCGGGGCTACACCTTC. As protein: CASSQDMGNPWRGYTF.

V gene TRBV5-3 combines with J gene TRBJ1-6, with TRBD1 matching 7 bases. TRBV5-3 is placed among ORFs of uncertain function. The CDR3 has 21 amino acids. J was trimmed by 9 bases and V by 4 bases; bases with no gene match: 28. CDR3 in amino acids: CARSTTQSPGQLRGPISPLHF. The CDR3 DNA reads as TGTGCCAGAAGCACAACGCAATCCCCGGGACAGTTGAGAGGGCCAATTTCACCCCTCCACTTT.

V usage is TRBV5-4 and J usage is TRBJ1-1, with 8 bases that match TRBD1. CDR1 and CDR2 (germline): SGHNT, YYREEE (reference sequence). V gave up 3 bases and J gave up 2 bases; unmatched junction bases: 3. The CDR3 spans 14 residues. CDR3 DNA sequence: TGTGCCAGCAGCTCCGGACAGGGCAACACTGAAGCTTTCTTT. This gives the protein CASSSGQGNTEAFF.

The V call is TRBV10-3, the J call TRBJ2-1, with TRBD1 matching 12 bases. Germline CDR1 and CDR2: ENHRY and SYGVKD. Trimming removed 10 bases from V and 6 bases from J; junction bases left unmatched: 4. This CDR3 comprises 13 residues. This CDR3 is CASAGQGANEQFF. DNA of the CDR3: TGTGCCAGTGCGGGACAGGGGGCCAATGAGCAGTTCTTC.

The chain couples TRBV28 to TRBJ1-6, with TRBD1 as a possible D gene (5 bases). Per germline, CDR1 MDHEN and CDR2 SYDVKM. V lost 5 bases to trimming and J lost 2 bases, with 13 bases between them. This CDR3 has 16 residues. The DNA for the CDR3 is TGTGCCAGCAGTCTCGGCAGGGTTACCTATAATTCACCCCTCCACTTT. It encodes CASSLGRVTYNSPLHF.

This CDR3 reads CASSLDRSNEKLFF. The CDR3 DNA sequence: TGCGCCAGCAGTCTGGACAGGAGTAATGAAAAACTGTTTTTT. V gene TRBV4-1 combines with J gene TRBJ1-4, with 7 positions matching TRBD1. This CDR3 contains 14 residues. Germline V gene lookup returns CDR1 MGHRA and CDR2 YSYEKL. The V segment lost 6 bases and the J segment 4 bases; nucleotides outside the gene matches: 5.

The J gene is TRBJ1-1, the V gene TRBV6-6; a possible D gene is TRBD1 (6 bases). This CDR3 has 14 residues. Germline V lookup: CDR1 MNHNY, CDR2 SVGAGI (reference sequence). Trimming took off 4 bases at V and 7 bases at J, with 16 bases between the two ends. The CDR3 region has the DNA TGTGCCAGCAGTTCGAATACAGGGCTTAGTGAAGCTTTCTTT. Protein product: CASSSNTGLSEAFF.

The chain uses TRBV11-2 and TRBJ2-1; TRBD1 aligns across 7 bases. Trimming at V came to 4 bases and at J to 5 bases, leaving 8 bases not matched to a gene. Germline CDR1 reads SGHAT; CDR2 reads FQNNGV. The CDR3 is 15 amino acids. CDR3 in amino acids: CASSSGKGAHNEQFF. The CDR3 DNA reads TGTGCCAGCAGCTCCGGAAAGGGGGCCCACAATGAGCAGTTCTTC.

The chain links TRBV30 to TRBJ2-1, with D possibly being TRBD2 (5 bases). V was clipped by 2 bases and J by 3 bases, with 5 bases between them. The CDR3 spans 12 residues. Germline V gives CDR1 GTSNPN, CDR2 SVGIG (reference sequence). CDR3 bases: TGTGCCTGGAGTCGGGGCTACAATGAGCAGTTCTTC. Protein product: CAWSRGYNEQFF.

The rearrangement uses TRBV28 and TRBJ1-2; D is ambiguous. The germline gives CDR1 MDHEN, CDR2 SYDVKM. Deletions cut 6 bases from V and 1 base from J, with 3 bases between. The CDR3 contains 11 residues. Written as DNA, the CDR3 is TGTGCCAGCAGCTTTAACTATGGCTACACCTTC. This codes for CASSFNYGYTF.

The CDR3 nucleotides read TGTGCCACCAGCGCGTGGTCGGGCGAGCAGTACTTC. Translating gives CATSAWSGEQYF. V and J are TRBV15 and TRBJ2-7; D gene ambiguous. Germline V lookup: CDR1 LNHNV, CDR2 YYDKDF (reference sequence). CDR3 size: 12 residues. Trimming removed 5 bases at V and 6 bases at J, with 11 bases between.

The chain couples TRBV7-2 to TRBJ2-7; TRBD2 is a possible D gene (5 bases). V lost 3 bases and J 5 bases, leaving 11 bases between the germline ends. This CDR3 region has 13 residues. Germline assignment: CDR1 SGHTA and CDR2 FQGNSA. CDR3 nucleotides: TGTGCCAGCAGCTTGGCTACTAGAAACGAGCAGTACTTC. Translation: CASSLATRNEQYF.

V and J are TRBV5-4 and TRBJ2-7, with TRBD2 identical over 7 bases. Trimming took 0 bases from V and 6 from J; bases not matched to a gene: 6. Germline V gene data show CDR1 as SGHNT and CDR2 as YYREEE (reference sequence). The CDR3 is 14 residues long. The CDR3 nucleotides are TGTGCCAGCAGCTTGGCGGGGGGAGCCCTCGAGCAGTACTTC. Its translation is CASSLAGGALEQYF.

A word on this clone: The junction shows a germline mismatch at one end, possibly a read error. This chain uses TRBV7-7 with TRBJ2-7, with 8 bases aligning to TRBD2. The CDR3 is 11 amino acids. Germline V CDR1 and CDR2: SSHAT, FNYEAQ (reference sequence). The CDR3 sequence: CASRLGGGKYF. The CDR3, as DNA: TGTGCTAGCAGACTAGGCGGGGGGAAGTACTTC.

The V and J genes are TRBV19 and TRBJ2-7; a weak D match, TRBD1 (5 bases). V lost 2 bases, J lost 6 bases, and 17 bases lay in between. Germline V lookup: CDR1 LNHDA, CDR2 SQIVND (reference sequence). This CDR3 is 15 amino acids long. DNA for the CDR3: TGTGCCAGTAGTATAACCCCCAGGGCACGCGCCGAGCAGTACTTC. It is translated as CASSITPRARAEQYF.

This chain links TRBV7-7 with TRBJ1-1; a weak D match, TRBD1 (5 bases). The CDR3 runs to 14 residues. Looked up from germline, CDR1 is SSHAT and CDR2 is FNYEAQ (reference sequence). Trimming took off 2 bases at V and 0 bases at J, with 7 bases between the two ends. The CDR3 DNA reads TGTGCCAGCAGCTTACAGGGTTTGAACACTGAAGCTTTCTTT. Protein product: CASSLQGLNTEAFF.